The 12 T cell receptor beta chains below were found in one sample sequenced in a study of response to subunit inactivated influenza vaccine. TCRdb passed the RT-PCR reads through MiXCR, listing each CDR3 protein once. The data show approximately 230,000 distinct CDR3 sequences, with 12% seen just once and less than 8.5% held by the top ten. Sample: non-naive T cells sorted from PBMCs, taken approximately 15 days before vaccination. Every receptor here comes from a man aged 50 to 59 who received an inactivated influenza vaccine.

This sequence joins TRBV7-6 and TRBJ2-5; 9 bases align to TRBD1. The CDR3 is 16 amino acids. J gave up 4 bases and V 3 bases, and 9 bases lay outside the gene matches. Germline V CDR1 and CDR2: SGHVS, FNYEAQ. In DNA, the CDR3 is TGTGCCAGCAGCTTCCTTGGACAGGGGAGTGTAGAGACCCAGTACTTC. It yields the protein CASSFLGQGSVETQYF.

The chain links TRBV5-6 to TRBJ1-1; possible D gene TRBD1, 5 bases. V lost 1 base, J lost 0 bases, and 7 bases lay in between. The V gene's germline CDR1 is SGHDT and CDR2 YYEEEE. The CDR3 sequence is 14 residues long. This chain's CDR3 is CASSLQDMNTEAFF. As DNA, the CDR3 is TGTGCCAGCAGCTTGCAGGACATGAACACTGAAGCTTTCTTT.

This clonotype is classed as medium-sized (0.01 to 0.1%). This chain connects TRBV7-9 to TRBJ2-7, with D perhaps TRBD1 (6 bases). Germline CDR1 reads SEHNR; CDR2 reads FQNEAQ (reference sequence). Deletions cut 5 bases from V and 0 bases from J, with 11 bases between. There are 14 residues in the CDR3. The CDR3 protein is CASSDRFTSYEQYF. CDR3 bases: TGTGCCAGCAGCGACAGGTTCACCTCCTACGAGCAGTACTTC.

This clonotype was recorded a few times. DNA of the CDR3: TGTGCCAGCGGGGGACTGAGGGGGTTCTTGCATTTT. Residues: CASGGLRGFLHF. The rearrangement joins TRBV6-5 to TRBJ1-5; the D gene is possibly TRBD1 (6 bases). Trimming took 8 bases from V and 15 from J, leaving 20 bases between them. This CDR3 spans 12 amino acids. Germline values: CDR1 MNHEY, CDR2 SVGAGI.

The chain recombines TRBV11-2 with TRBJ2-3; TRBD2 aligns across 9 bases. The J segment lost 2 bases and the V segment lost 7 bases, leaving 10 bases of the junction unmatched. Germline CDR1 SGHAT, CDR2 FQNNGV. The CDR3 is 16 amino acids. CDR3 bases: TGTGCCAGCACCAAAGGTAGCGGGGGCCTCACAGATACGCAGTATTTT. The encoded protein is CASTKGSGGLTDTQYF.

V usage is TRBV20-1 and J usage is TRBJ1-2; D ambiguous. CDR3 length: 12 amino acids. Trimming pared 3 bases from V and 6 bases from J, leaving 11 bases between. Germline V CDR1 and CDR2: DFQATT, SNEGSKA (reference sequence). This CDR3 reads CSASARSNGYTF. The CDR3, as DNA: TGCAGTGCTAGTGCCAGATCGAATGGCTACACCTTC.

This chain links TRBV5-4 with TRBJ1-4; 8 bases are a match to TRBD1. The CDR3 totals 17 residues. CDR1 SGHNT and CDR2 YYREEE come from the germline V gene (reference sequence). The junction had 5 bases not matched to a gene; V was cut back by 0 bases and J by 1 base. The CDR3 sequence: CASSLARGQGTNEKLFF. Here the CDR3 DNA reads TGTGCCAGCAGCTTGGCCAGAGGACAGGGAACTAATGAAAAACTGTTTTTT.

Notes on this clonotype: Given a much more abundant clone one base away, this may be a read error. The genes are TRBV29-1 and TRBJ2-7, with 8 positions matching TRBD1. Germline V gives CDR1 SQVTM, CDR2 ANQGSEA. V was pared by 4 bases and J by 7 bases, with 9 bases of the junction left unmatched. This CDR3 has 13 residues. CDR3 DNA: TGCAGCGTTGGGGCGACAGGGGTACGGGAGCAGTACTTC. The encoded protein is CSVGATGVREQYF.

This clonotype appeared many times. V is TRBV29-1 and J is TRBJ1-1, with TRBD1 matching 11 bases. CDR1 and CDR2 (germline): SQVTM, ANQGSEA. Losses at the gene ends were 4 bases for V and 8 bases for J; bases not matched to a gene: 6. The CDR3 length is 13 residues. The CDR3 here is CSVGDRGGGEAFF. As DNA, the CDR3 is TGCAGCGTTGGGGACAGGGGGGGTGGCGAAGCTTTCTTT.

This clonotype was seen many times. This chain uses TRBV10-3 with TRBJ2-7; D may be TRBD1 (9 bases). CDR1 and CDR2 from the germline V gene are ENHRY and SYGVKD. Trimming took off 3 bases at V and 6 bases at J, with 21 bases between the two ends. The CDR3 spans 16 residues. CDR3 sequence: CAISENRGGQGGEQYF. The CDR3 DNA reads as TGTGCCATCAGTGAAAATCGGGGGGGACAGGGTGGCGAGCAGTACTTC.

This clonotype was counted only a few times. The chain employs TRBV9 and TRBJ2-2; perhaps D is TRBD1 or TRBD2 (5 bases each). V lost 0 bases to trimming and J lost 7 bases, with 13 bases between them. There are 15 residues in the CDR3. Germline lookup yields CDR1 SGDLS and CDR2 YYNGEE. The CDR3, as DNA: TGTGCCAGCAGCGTAGTTCCCGGGGCTAGCGGGGAGCTGTTTTTT. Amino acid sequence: CASSVVPGASGELFF.

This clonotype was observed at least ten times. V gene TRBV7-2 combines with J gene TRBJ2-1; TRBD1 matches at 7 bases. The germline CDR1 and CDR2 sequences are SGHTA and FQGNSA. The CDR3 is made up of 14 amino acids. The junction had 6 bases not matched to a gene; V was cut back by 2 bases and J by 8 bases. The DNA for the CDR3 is TGTGCCAGCAGCTTATCGAATGACAGGGATGAGCAGTTCTTC. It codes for CASSLSNDRDEQFF.